The T cell receptor (beta chain) under discussion was sequenced for a study of blood T cell repertoires in COVID-19. Study background: COVID-19 samples from acute and convalescent phases originated in the United States, Italy and Spain.

This clone was counted only a few times. Authors' data handling: Estimated nucleated cell counts came from reference gene primer amplification. Data came from immunoSEQ multiplex PCR; TCRdb stores just in-frame clones and leaves some out. Clone size and V and J calls were adopted from that table, with D and trimming inferred from the DNA. The sample has some 130,000 clones, around 86% seen once; the top ten hold 11%. The CDR3 totals 14 residues. J gave up 3 bases and V 2 bases, and 6 bases lay outside the gene matches. Germline values: CDR1 GTSNPN, CDR2 SVGIG (reference sequence). The TCR comes from an elderly man with acute or convalescent COVID-19. This chain links TRBV30 with TRBJ2-7; TRBD1 matches 8 bases. What was sequenced was peripheral blood. CDR3 coding DNA: TGTGCCTGGAGTCCCGGGACAGGTGGCTACGAGCAGTACTTC. As protein: CAWSPGTGGYEQYF.